This TCR beta chain appears in the sequencing data of a study of cytomegalovirus exposure and HLA in healthy donors (dated by TCRdb to 2016 to 2017). A note on the overall study: In an earlier analysis of some 610 of the donors, 250 to 300 Gb of sequence data and 95 million to 130 million unique TCR beta sequences from approximately 180 million T cells were reported. Around 330 gigabases of sequencing data and around 80 million unique TCR sequences made up an early release that covered 640 HLA-typed donors. Among the 398 genotyped donors, around 81% belonged to the genetic ancestry cluster associated with self-reported Caucasian donors. The study aimed to test whether cataloging public T cell receptors could reveal signatures of past pathogen exposure. Using immunosequencing, the study profiled T cell repertoires from about 650 subjects and related those repertoires to cytomegalovirus serostatus. A separate validation cohort of 90 to 150 different subjects was used in addition to the approximately 700-subject first cohort. The study combined high-throughput TCR immunosequencing, statistical association of individual TCRs with disease status, and machine learning to predict cytomegalovirus infection status. A later analysis re-examined previously published TCR beta repertoires from more than 550 donors and added high-resolution HLA genotyping to investigate patterns of TCR occurrence. The later analysis used no new phenotypic data to find candidate immune exposures, relying instead on TCR beta sequences and their occurrence across donors. In an earlier analysis of 500 to 650 of the donors, high-throughput TCR beta sequencing was used to judge whether each TCR beta V gene segment behaved as functional or pseudogenic. Donor age, sex, ethnicity and CMV serostatus were collected together with the repertoire data. In a later genetic analysis, genome-wide SNP genotypes for about 55% of the roughly 700 donors were used, and that subset was treated as a discovery cohort. Every repertoire in the discovery cohort had been generated on one and the same sequencing platform. Class I and class II HLA loci were covered by the typing at four-digit resolution. Typing coverage differed by locus: A, B, C, DRB1 and DQB1 were typed in roughly 629-630 donors, DQA1 in around 500, DPA1 in 600 to 610, and DPB1 in approximately 450. Several DR-DQ haplotypes were handled as single units for association and clustering because linkage in the cohort was strong. Among under 450 genotyped donors of the cohort, an average of 235,054 unique TCR beta nucleotide sequences were sequenced per donor, 15% to 20% of them non-productive. On the study overall, not on this receptor specifically: Linkage disequilibrium might explain the correlated functional status among segregating V segments, but an unknown experimental factor could not be excluded. The sequencing pipeline was judged likely to have produced a cluster of highly shared sequence variants as a technical artifact. A further reported finding was that TCR beta sequences accurately predicted the HLA-A and HLA-B alleles for most subjects in the first cohort. In a later genetic analysis, fewer N-insertions in productive TCRs were reported among donors in an Asian-associated ancestry cluster than the roughly 710-donor mean. The authors suggested that the approach could potentially be generalized to other disease states and immunological phenotypes. The classifier was reported to diagnose cytomegalovirus status with high specificity and sensitivity in both the original cohort and the validation cohort. In an earlier analysis of approximately 600 of the donors, most TCR beta V segments were observed in productive rearrangements about 87% or about 30% of the time, broadly matching IMGT annotations. The 87-base-pair reads could not distinguish some IMGT-functional V segments, including TRBV6-2 and TRBV6-3, so those segments were excluded. A total of around 150 TCR beta chains were listed by the study as associated with cytomegalovirus. The earlier analysis of almost 600 of the donors excluded roughly 16 rarely observed V segments, including chromosome 9 orphons, because counts were too low. Because HLA typing was unavailable for some donors at each locus, only the typed subset was used in association tests. Specific HLA alleles were associated with 16,951 TCR beta sequences at a false discovery rate of 0.05 in a later analysis. Most TCR sequences were observed very rarely across donors, whereas some public TCRs were present in many individuals. Several of the top co-occurrence clusters appeared to be linked to parvovirus B19, influenza, CMV and Epstein-Barr virus, according to a later analysis. A later analysis found that most CMV-associated TCR beta chains appeared HLA-restricted, with HLA associations seemingly driven largely by CMV exposure. A later genetic analysis associated a missense DCLRE1C variant with V-gene and J-gene trimming of TCR beta chains, and an independent cohort replicated the association. This cohort had only TCR beta chains sequenced, and the lack of alpha or paired-chain data limited which features could be detected. In a later analysis, the rate of TCR association differed among HLA loci, with DRB1 alleles having the most associated TCRs and HLA-C alleles having the fewest. Strong co-occurrence of HLA alleles, especially DR and DQ, made assigning TCR associations to individual alleles difficult. Three of the identified cytomegalovirus-associated TCR beta chains were confirmed in vitro to be specific for cytomegalovirus antigens. Immune exposure information for the cohort was limited to CMV serostatus. Presence/absence analyses assumed roughly uniform sequencing depth across donors, an assumption that may not hold. In a later analysis, HLA-associated TCR beta chains were found to be more clonally expanded and to have lower generation probabilities than equally common non-associated chains.

As for this clone: The antigen it binds to is not known. No much larger clone is present one base from it, and per-base qualities are unavailable.

Library creation used the immunoSEQ multiplex PCR assay. The multiplex PCR relied on a mix of 60 forward primers for TCR Vbeta segments and 13 reverse primers for TCR Jbeta segments. The CDR3 region of rearranged TCR beta genes was amplified from genomic DNA by a multiplex PCR assay. On the Illumina HiSeq System, the amplified TCR beta libraries were sequenced as 87-base-pair reads. From the authors' description of their analysis: In a later analysis, some 80 million unique TCR beta chains were counted across the approximately 640 repertoires, and approximately 11 million of these chains were shared by at least two donors. Raw reads were error-corrected and collapsed into unique sequences with a nearest-neighbor algorithm that merged closely related sequences to remove PCR and sequencing errors. CDR3 sequences were aligned to IMGT reference sequences to assign V, D and J gene segments. For a sequence to be retained, at least a six-nucleotide match to both a V gene segment and a J gene segment was required. Rearrangements were called productive when the CDR3 lacked stop codons and stayed in frame with V and J; all others were non-productive. Following IMGT convention, CDR3 was defined as the stretch from the second conserved V-encoded cysteine up to the conserved J-encoded phenylalanine. Sequences without an unambiguous match to a single V gene segment were excluded from the earlier analysis of several hundred of the donors. An earlier analysis of approximately 590 of the donors classified V segments as functional when productive rearrangements were above 56.7% and as segregating when the standard deviation between donors was above 5%. To diagnose cytomegalovirus status from the catalog of TCR beta chain sequences, a statistical classification framework was built. V and J gene assignment, in a later analysis, came from comparing TCR nucleotide sequences with IMGT/GENE-DB human TR gene sequences. The TCRdist pipeline was used in a later analysis to assign CDR3 sequences and most-parsimonious VDJ recombination scenarios. In a later analysis, every TCR beta chain was defined by the combination of its CDR3 amino acid sequence and its V-gene family, and reads without a unique V-gene family were dropped. In a later analysis, fewer than 600 highly shared, low-generation-probability nucleotide sequences were removed to address suspected cross-contamination and a sequencing artifact. A later analysis calculated a clonal expansion index for each public chain from normalized within-repertoire ranks of inferred template counts. In a later analysis, generation probabilities were computed using a VDJ recombination model fitted to out-of-frame rearrangements, and the results were checked against IGoR. A later analysis scored TCR-TCR, TCR-HLA and TCR-CMV co-occurrence with hypergeometric tests, applying a repertoire-size bias correction to TCR pairs. To estimate false discovery rates, a later analysis permuted the HLA or CMV assignments 20 times. A later analysis grouped co-occurring TCRs with DBSCAN, adding TCRdist sequence similarity when clustering within HLA-allele-positive subsets. Repertoires with fewer than 30,000 or more than 120,000 public chains, plus five repertoires with anomalous nucleotide sharing, were excluded from co-occurrence clustering. TCRdb carries this immuneACCESS record with in-frame sequences only. Its versions omit some clonotypes, under half of them owing to an unresolved V gene in the studies checked, with the rest unexplained. The V and J calls and the clone size are those of that table, but D and trimming were determined from the DNA. Present in this sample are 130,000 or so clones, approximately 89% of which were seen just once. The ten largest clones capture less than 7% of the sample.

The V end loses 5 bases and the J end loses 4 bases, and a stretch of 12 bases separates them. The CDR3 has 14 amino acids, counting the end cysteine and phenylalanine. Only the CDR3 portion is preserved as DNA: 42 bases, with reading frame beginning at the first base. The CDR1 and CDR2 encoded by the germline V gene are SGHVS and FNYEAQ. The cohort consisted of 650 to 850 healthy bone marrow donors. At the time of sampling, all cohort members were nominally healthy, though unrecorded immune exposures were likely present. The donor was CMV seropositive and belonged to the group of around 300 seropositive cohort members. A peripheral blood sample was collected from each donor, and TCR beta sequencing was performed on peripheral blood mononuclear cells. The Qiagen DNeasy Blood Extraction Kit was used to extract genomic DNA from the blood cell samples.

Sequenced sample: PBMCs. The TCR originated in a woman aged 25-40 years in good health and CMV-seropositive. The V and J genes are TRBV7-6 and TRBJ1-3, and the D gene may be TRBD1, 5 bases matching. The DNA sequence follows: TGTGCCAGCAGCCCCCTGGGACTGGGAAACACCATATATTTT. It is translated as CASSPLGLGNTIYF.